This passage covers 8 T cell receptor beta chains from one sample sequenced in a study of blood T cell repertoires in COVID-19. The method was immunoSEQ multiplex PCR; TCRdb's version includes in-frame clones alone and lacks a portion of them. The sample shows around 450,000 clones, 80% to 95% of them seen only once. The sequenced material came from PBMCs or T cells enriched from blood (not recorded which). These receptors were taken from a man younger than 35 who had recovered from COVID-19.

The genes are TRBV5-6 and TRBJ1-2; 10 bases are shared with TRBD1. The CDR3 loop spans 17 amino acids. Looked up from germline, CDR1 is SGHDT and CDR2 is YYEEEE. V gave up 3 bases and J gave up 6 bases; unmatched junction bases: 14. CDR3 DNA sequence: TGTGCCAGCAGCTATATGGGACAGGGGTCGAAAAAGGATGGCTACACCTTC. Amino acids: CASSYMGQGSKKDGYTF.

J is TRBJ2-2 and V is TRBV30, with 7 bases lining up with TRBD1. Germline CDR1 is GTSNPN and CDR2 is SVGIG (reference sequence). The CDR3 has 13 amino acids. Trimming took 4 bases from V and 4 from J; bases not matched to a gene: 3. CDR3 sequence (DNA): TGTGCCTGGATTGCAGGGGGCACCGGGGAGCTGTTTTTT. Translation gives CAWIAGGTGELFF. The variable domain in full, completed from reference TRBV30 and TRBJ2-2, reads SQTIHQWPATLVQPVGSPLSLECTVEGTSNPNLYWYRQAAGRGLQLLFYSVGIGQISSEVPQNLSASRPQDRQFILSSKKLLLSDSGFYLCAWIAGGTGELFFGEGSRLTVL.

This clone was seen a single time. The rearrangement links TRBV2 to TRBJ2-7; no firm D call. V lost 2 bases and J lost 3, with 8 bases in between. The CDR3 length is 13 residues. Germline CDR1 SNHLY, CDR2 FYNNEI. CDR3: CASSETYSYEQYF. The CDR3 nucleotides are TGTGCCAGCAGTGAAACGTATAGCTACGAGCAGTACTTC.

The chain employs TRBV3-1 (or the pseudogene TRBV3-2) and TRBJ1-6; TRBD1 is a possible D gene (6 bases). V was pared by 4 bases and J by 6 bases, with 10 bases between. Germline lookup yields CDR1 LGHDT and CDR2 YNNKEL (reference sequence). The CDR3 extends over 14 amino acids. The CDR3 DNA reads TGTGCCAGCAGCCCCGGACAGTTTAATTCACCCCTCCACTTT. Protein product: CASSPGQFNSPLHF.

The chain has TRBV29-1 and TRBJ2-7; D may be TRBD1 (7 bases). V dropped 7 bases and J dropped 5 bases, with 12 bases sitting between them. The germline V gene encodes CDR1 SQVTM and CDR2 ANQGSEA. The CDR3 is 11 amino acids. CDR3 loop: CSGGTANEQYF. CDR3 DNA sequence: TGCAGCGGCGGGACAGCAAACGAGCAGTACTTC.

The chain's CDR3 is CASSQGQILPQHF. In nucleotides, the CDR3 is TGTGCCAGCAGCCAAGGACAGATCCTGCCCCAGCATTTT. V usage is TRBV3-1 (or the pseudogene TRBV3-2) and J usage is TRBJ1-5; maybe TRBD1 (5 bases). The CDR3 has 13 amino acids. From germline, CDR1 is LGHDT and CDR2 YNNKEL (reference sequence). V was cut by 1 base and J by 9 bases, with 10 bases left in between.

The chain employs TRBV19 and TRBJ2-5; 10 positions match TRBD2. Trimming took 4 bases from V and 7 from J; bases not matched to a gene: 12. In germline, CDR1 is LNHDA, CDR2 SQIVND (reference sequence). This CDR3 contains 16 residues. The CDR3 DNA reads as TGTGCCAGTAGTACCGTCCTAGCGGGAGCGGGGGGGACCCAGTACTTC. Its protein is CASSTVLAGAGGTQYF.

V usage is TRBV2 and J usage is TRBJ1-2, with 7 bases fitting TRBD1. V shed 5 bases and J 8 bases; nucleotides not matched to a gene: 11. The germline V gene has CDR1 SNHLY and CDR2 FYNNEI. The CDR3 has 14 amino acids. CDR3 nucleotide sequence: TGTGCCAGCAGTATAGAGACAGGGTCGGACGGCTACACCTTC. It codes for CASSIETGSDGYTF.